Following are 24 T cell receptor beta chains from one sample sequenced in a study of low-dose radiotherapy and immunotherapy resistance in tumors. Covering alpha and beta chains, TRAV- and TRBV-specific primers were used for the first-strand cDNA. TCRs were put through 15 to 25 PCR cycles of amplification with Phusion. A constant-region primer and the V-primer adapter served as the primer pair. TCRdb ran MiXCR on the reads and lists one entry per CDR3 protein. Among roughly 76,000 distinct CDR3 sequences listed, approximately 17% were seen once. Time point in this sample: before trial treatment. This specimen was PBMCs, taken before treatment. These receptors were taken from a male donor with prostate cancer.

This clonotype was counted at least ten times. The chain is built from TRBV20-1 and TRBJ2-3; the match to TRBD2 covers 10 bases. V trimming: 5 bases; J trimming: 3 bases; junction bases outside the gene matches: 5. The CDR3 covers 14 residues. The germline CDR1 and CDR2 sequences are DFQATT and SNEGSKA (reference sequence). Written as DNA, the CDR3 is TGCAGTGCTCCCGAAGCGGGGGGGACAGATACGCAGTATTTT. Its protein product is CSAPEAGGTDTQYF.

The table lists this clonotype with many counts. V and J are TRBV29-1 and TRBJ1-3; weak D call: TRBD1 (6 bases). CDR3 size: 13 residues. The germline V gene encodes CDR1 SQVTM and CDR2 ANQGSEA. Trimming left V 6 bases short and J 4 bases short, with 13 bases between. CDR3 nucleotide sequence: TGCAGCGTCGGACAGAGAGGAGGAAACACCATATATTTT. Translated: CSVGQRGGNTIYF.

This clonotype was detected ten times or more. The chain employs TRBV20-1 and TRBJ2-1; D is ambiguous. The CDR3 is 15 amino acids. The V gene's germline CDR1 is DFQATT and CDR2 SNEGSKA (reference sequence). V dropped 5 bases and J dropped 0 bases, with 14 bases sitting between them. This chain's CDR3 is CSASSTGISYNEQFF. The CDR3 nucleotides read TGCAGTGCTTCCTCCACTGGGATCTCCTACAATGAGCAGTTCTTC.

This clonotype came up many times. The chain links TRBV2 to TRBJ1-4, with D perhaps TRBD1 (6 bases). The germline V and J ends were trimmed by 8 bases and 3 bases, with 13 bases remaining between them. The CDR3 is 14 amino acids. CDR1 SNHLY and CDR2 FYNNEI come from the germline V gene. CDR3 residues: CASANREANEKLFF. The CDR3, as DNA: TGTGCCAGCGCCAACAGGGAAGCTAATGAAAAACTGTTTTTT. The whole variable domain, remainder taken from reference TRBV2 and TRBJ1-4, is EPEVTQTPSHQVTQMGQEVILRCVPISNHLYFYWYRQILGQKVEFLVSFYNNEISEKSEIFDDQFSVERPDGSNFTLKIRSTKLEDSAMYFCASANREANEKLFFGSGTQLSVL.

This clonotype was seen at least ten times. The chain carries TRBV3-1 and TRBJ2-2, with unresolved D. V gave up 7 bases and J gave up 3 bases, with 3 bases separating them. Germline lookup yields CDR1 LGHDT and CDR2 YNNKEL (reference sequence). The CDR3 totals 11 residues. The CDR3 sequence is CASTHTGELFF. In nucleotides, the CDR3 is TGTGCCAGCACCCACACCGGGGAGCTGTTTTTT.

V gene TRBV5-1 combines with J gene TRBJ1-3, with unresolved D. V was clipped by 2 bases and J by 4 bases, with 10 bases between them. Germline lookup yields CDR1 SGHRS and CDR2 YFSETQ. The CDR3 has 14 residues. The CDR3 sequence is CASSLGGTGNTIYF. The CDR3 nucleotides read TGCGCCAGCAGCTTAGGAGGAACCGGAAACACCATATATTTT.

V and J are TRBV7-2 and TRBJ2-5, with 9 bases fitting TRBD2. The V gene end was trimmed by 5 bases and the J gene end by 7 bases; junction bases not matched to a gene: 17. Per germline, CDR1 SGHTA and CDR2 FQGNSA. This CDR3 is 17 amino acids long. CDR3 sequence (DNA): TGTGCCAGCAGCCCGGGGCTAGCGGGGCCCGGTTCAACGACCCAGTACTTC. It codes for CASSPGLAGPGSTTQYF.

Ten or more counts support this clonotype. The V call is TRBV20-1, the J call TRBJ1-4; D is possibly TRBD1 (5 bases). The CDR3 sequence is 15 residues long. The germline CDR1 and CDR2 sequences are DFQATT and SNEGSKA (reference sequence). The germline V and J ends were trimmed by 2 bases and 7 bases, with 17 bases remaining between them. The CDR3 is CSARMTGTSGEKLFF. CDR3 coding DNA: TGCAGTGCTAGAATGACCGGGACTTCCGGTGAAAAACTGTTTTTT.

The V and J genes are TRBV6-2 or TRBV6-3 and TRBJ1-1; the D gene is possibly TRBD1 (6 bases). Trimming left V 7 bases short and J 6 bases short, with 15 bases between. Germline V gene sequence: CDR1 MNHEY, CDR2 SVGEGT. The CDR3 has 13 residues. The CDR3 reads CASISGQLPEAFF. The CDR3 DNA is TGTGCCAGCATTTCCGGACAGCTACCTGAAGCTTTCTTT.

This clonotype was recorded at least ten times. The chain employs TRBV6-2 or TRBV6-3 and TRBJ2-7; 7 positions match TRBD2. The CDR3 is made up of 13 amino acids. After removal of 8 bases from V and 3 bases from J, the junction contained 7 bases not matched to a gene. Germline CDR1 reads MNHEY; CDR2 reads SVGEGT. The CDR3 DNA reads as TGTGCCAGCCGGGGCCGGGGGGTCTACGAGCAGTACTTC. It specifies CASRGRGVYEQYF.

The genes are TRBV6-2 or TRBV6-3 and TRBJ2-3, with 8 bases identical to TRBD1. Per germline, CDR1 MNHEY and CDR2 SVGEGT. Germline trimming cut 6 bases from V and 1 base from J; bases unmatched to any gene: 6. This CDR3 has 15 residues. The CDR3, as DNA: TGTGCCAGCAGCCACAGGGGGTTCGGCACAGATACGCAGTATTTT. This sequence encodes CASSHRGFGTDTQYF.

Note on this clonotype: This may be a read error: a much more frequent sequence differs by one nucleotide. The gene calls are TRBV28 and TRBJ2-2; D is possibly TRBD1 (6 bases). The germline V and J ends were trimmed by 3 bases and 6 bases, with 11 bases remaining between them. This CDR3 has 14 residues. The germline V gene encodes CDR1 MDHEN and CDR2 SYDVKM. DNA of the CDR3: TGTGCCAGCAGTTTTCCAGGGGAACCCGGGGAGCTGTTTTTT. Translation: CASSFPGEPGELFF.

This clonotype was recorded at least ten times. The chain links TRBV27 to TRBJ2-1; D remains unclear. The CDR3 loop spans 15 amino acids. Trimming took off 6 bases at V and 10 bases at J, with 22 bases between the two ends. Germline CDR1 MNHEY, CDR2 SMNVEV (reference sequence). The CDR3 reads CASSRLSRSAHEQFF. For the CDR3, the DNA is TGTGCCAGCAGCCGTTTAAGTCGAAGCGCCCACGAGCAGTTCTTC.

Many counts were recorded for this clonotype. The V gene is TRBV7-6, the J gene TRBJ2-3; possibly TRBD1 for D (6 bases). CDR1 SGHVS and CDR2 FNYEAQ come from the germline V gene. This CDR3 spans 17 amino acids. Deletions cut 1 base from V and 2 bases from J, with 16 bases between. The CDR3 DNA sequence: TGTGCCAGCAGCTTAGGAGGGGTTCAGGGGCTCACAGATACGCAGTATTTT. It encodes CASSLGGVQGLTDTQYF.

This clonotype was detected many times. The chain joins TRBV7-6 to TRBJ2-1; tentative D call: TRBD2 (5 bases). This CDR3 is 15 amino acids long. Germline V gene sequence: CDR1 SGHVS, CDR2 FNYEAQ. Trimming left V 1 base short and J 2 bases short, with 9 bases between. The CDR3 loop is CASSLDRGPYNEQFF. Written as DNA, the CDR3 is TGTGCCAGCAGCTTAGACCGGGGTCCCTACAATGAGCAGTTCTTC.

The V call is TRBV19, the J call TRBJ2-2; TRBD1 agrees at 8 bases. V lost 3 bases to trimming and J lost 7 bases; unmatched junction nucleotides: 1. CDR1 is LNHDA and CDR2 is SQIVND in the germline V gene (reference sequence). The length of the CDR3 is 13 residues. CDR3: CASSMDRDGELFF. The CDR3 nucleotides are TGTGCCAGTAGTATGGACAGGGACGGGGAGCTGTTTTTT.

Worth noting for this clonotype: With only one base between it and a far larger clone, this is likely a read error. The chain couples TRBV12-3 or TRBV12-4 to TRBJ2-5, with 13 positions matching TRBD2. CDR3 size: 18 residues. V dropped 2 bases and J dropped 11; count of bases not matched to a gene: 17. The CDR3 here is CASSLYPGLAGRNNEQYF. The CDR3 DNA sequence: TGTGCCAGCAGTTTATATCCGGGACTAGCGGGAAGGAACAATGAGCAGTACTTC.

This clonotype was seen at least ten times. The V and J genes are TRBV30 and TRBJ1-2; 8 nucleotides match TRBD1. CDR1 is GTSNPN, CDR2 SVGIG, per germline (reference sequence). The length of the CDR3 is 11 residues. Losses at the gene ends were 8 bases for V and 4 bases for J; bases not matched to a gene: 3. CDR3 in DNA: TGTGCCGGACAGGGCGGCTATGGCTACACCTTC. This gives the protein CAGQGGYGYTF.

The V call is TRBV4-1, the J call TRBJ2-6; maybe TRBD2 (5 bases). The CDR3 contains 16 residues. Deletions cut 0 bases from V and 5 bases from J, with 11 bases between. Per germline, CDR1 MGHRA and CDR2 YSYEKL. The CDR3 here is CASSQESGSRANVLTF. The CDR3 bases are TGCGCCAGCAGCCAAGAATCGGGGTCAAGGGCCAACGTCCTGACTTTC.

This clonotype was found many times. The rearrangement uses TRBV10-3 and TRBJ1-4, with a tentative D call TRBD1 (5 bases). V was pared by 4 bases and J by 10 bases, with 16 bases between. This CDR3 spans 14 amino acids. Germline-derived CDR1 and CDR2 are ENHRY and SYGVKD. As DNA, the CDR3 is TGTGCCATCAGTGTGGATCGGGACCGGCGAAAACTGTTTTTT. It translates to CAISVDRDRRKLFF.

This rearrangement joins TRBV13 to TRBJ2-7, with 12 bases identical to TRBD2. The CDR3 extends over 15 amino acids. Losses at the gene ends were 5 bases for V and 7 bases for J; bases not matched to a gene: 9. Germline loops: CDR1 PRHDT, CDR2 FYEKMQ (reference sequence). The DNA for the CDR3 is TGTGCCAGCAGCCAGACTAGCGGGGGTGTCAGTGAGCAGTACTTC. This encodes CASSQTSGGVSEQYF.

A remark on this clonotype: This likely reflects a read error, since a far larger clone is one base away. The V and J genes are TRBV7-3 and TRBJ2-3, with 12 bases identical to TRBD2. The CDR3 is 15 amino acids. Germline CDR1 reads SGHTA; CDR2 reads FQGTGA. The V and J ends lost 6 bases and 4 bases, in that order; junction bases with no gene match: 5. The CDR3 sequence: CASSWTSGTADTQYF. CDR3 DNA sequence: TGTGCCAGCAGTTGGACTAGCGGGACCGCAGATACGCAGTATTTT.

This clonotype was detected many times. V gene TRBV2 combines with J gene TRBJ2-3, with a tentative D call TRBD2 (6 bases). Germline values: CDR1 SNHLY, CDR2 FYNNEI. The V and J ends lost 4 bases and 0 bases respectively, with 11 bases between them. The CDR3 runs 15 residues. CDR3 sequence (DNA): TGTGCCAGCAGTGTCGGGACTCATAGCACAGATACGCAGTATTTT. Encoded protein: CASSVGTHSTDTQYF.

This clonotype was observed many times. The V call is TRBV12-5, the J call TRBJ2-3, with 7 bases that match TRBD2. Germline CDR1 LGHNT, CDR2 FRNRAP. J lost 2 bases, V lost 3 bases, and 8 bases had no gene match. The CDR3 totals 16 residues. This CDR3 is CASGLYERGFTDTQYF. In nucleotides, the CDR3 is TGTGCTAGTGGTTTATATGAGCGGGGCTTCACAGATACGCAGTATTTT.